This T cell receptor (beta chain) was documented in a study of T cell repertoires in ileal Crohn's disease. This CDR3 spans 14 amino acids. Trimming took 4 bases from V and 4 from J, leaving 13 bases between them. CDR1 is MDHEN, CDR2 SYDVKM, per germline. Measured with immunoSEQ multiplex PCR; TCRdb has only the in-frame clones, and not every one. The sample has about 3,900 clones; 65% to 80% are singletons. The sequencing input was ileal tissue. The V and J genes are TRBV28 and TRBJ1-1, with D possibly TRBD1 on 5 matching bases. This clonotype was sampled from an adult with Crohn's disease. CDR3 region: CASSSLGEGTEAFF. CDR3 in DNA: TGTGCCAGCAGTTCTTTGGGGGAGGGCACTGAAGCTTTCTTT.